This TCR beta chain was identified during a study of T-cell memory formation after mild COVID-19. General study findings and limits: Clones that got smaller from day 15 to 85 had even CD4/CD8, while clones growing later tipped toward CD4+.

TCRdb independently ran MiXCR on the 5' RACE reads; one entry per CDR3 protein. The table has some 320,000 distinct CDR3 sequences, 15% seen once; the top ten hold about 20%. This clonotype was observed a few times. No antigen is known for it. Germline V gene lookup returns CDR1 KGHSH and CDR2 LQKENI. The CDR3 length is 18 residues. J lost 4 bases, V lost 3 bases, and 14 bases had no gene match. The source of this sequence is a man between 18 and 29 years old who had mild COVID-19 (a few samples of this study predate the infection). Cell type and time point are not known. This rearrangement joins TRBV18 to TRBJ1-3; TRBD1 matches at 8 bases. Sample: PBMCs or a T cell subset sorted from them (not recorded which). For the CDR3, the DNA is TGTGCCAGCTCACCTCGGTCGCATCAGGGGGCCTCAGGAAACACCATATATTTT. Residues: CASSPRSHQGASGNTIYF.